This TCR beta chain was identified during a study of tissue T cells after allogeneic stem cell transplantation (dated by TCRdb to about 2022). For the wider study: Over an approximately three-year period, about 7 adult allo-HCT recipients with steroid-refractory GVHD were prospectively enrolled in a research-autopsy study. Every GVHD patient had gastrointestinal GVHD and was given several lines of GVHD-directed therapy, and 5 or 6 of the GVHD patients also had skin involvement. For viably preserved blood and marrow, CD3+ T cells were flow-sorted when cell numbers allowed; smaller samples underwent direct DNA extraction. On the human side, the study was prospective and observational, with no blinding or randomization. Five or six GVHD patients had pre-transplant PBMCs available, and those PBMCs were of recipient origin. All GVHD patients received grafts from donors, four unmodified and three CD34-selected to deplete T cells. The study profiled TCR beta repertoires across many tissues from research autopsies of patients with and without GVHD, plus mouse models of GVHD. Results the study describes overall, beyond this receptor: The patient cohort was small and varied clinically, and sampling depth was recognized as a limitation. Within patients, how anatomically similar the tissues were was a key factor in shaping TCR repertoire composition, regardless of disease or transplant status. Not many T cell clones showed up in more than one patient, yet clustering based on motifs uncovered repertoire signatures that were shared across patients in a tissue-specific way. In both patients and mice, T cells from blood and spleen picked up only a limited part of the TCR repertoire that was detected in tissues. The study did not establish which tissue TCRs were alloreactive or antigen-specific, and some clones may have been host cells that persisted.

The sample's time point, from its label and the paper: recipient (host-origin) PBMCs collected before allo-HCT. As to this clone: Its cognate antigen has yet to be identified. One base away there is no much larger clone; base qualities are not given.

The junction carries 11 bases between V and J, which are trimmed by 3 bases and 7 bases respectively. Based on the germline V gene, the CDR1 and CDR2 sequences are SGHDT and YYEEEE. From the cysteine through the phenylalanine, the CDR3 covers 13 amino acids. Only the CDR3 part of the read is kept: 39 bases, read in frame from the first base. The protocol used for the library was the immunoSEQ multiplex PCR assay. Adaptive Biotechnologies performed the TCRbeta CDR3 sequencing at survey depth and reported CDR3 sequences, V/J genes, productive frequency and template counts. TCR beta CDR3 regions were amplified from genomic DNA rather than RNA. The source study handled its data this way. Jensen-Shannon divergence was used to quantify pairwise repertoire overlap between tissues, with a value of 1 meaning complete divergence and a value of 0 meaning identical repertoires. Based on pairwise JSD values, tissues were grouped by single-linkage agglomerative hierarchical clustering, and the results were shown as dendrograms. GLIPH2 was applied to all patient samples using simulation_depth 1000, kmer_min_depth 3, and cdr3_length_cutoff 8, and only groups with more than two unique CDR3s were retained. In a standardized tissue-overlap score, Jaccard GLIPH-group overlap across patients was extrapolated to a standard repertoire size of 1000 clones. Associations of diversity with clinical or experimental variables used linear mixed-effect models with tissue fixed effects and individual random effects. The clones in this table, taken by TCRdb from immuneACCESS, are in-frame only. Not every clone is retained; where verified, under half of the shortfall comes from an unresolved V gene, and the cause of the rest is unknown. That table is the source of V, J and clone size, and D and trimming were worked out from the DNA. The sample data list about 43,000 clones, and roughly 89% of these were observed just once. The ten biggest clones cover about 3.8% of the sample.

The receptor was isolated from a woman aged 35 to 69 who later had graft-versus-host disease after an allogeneic stem cell transplant. The chain uses TRBV5-6 and TRBJ1-5; the best D guess is TRBD1, with 5 bases matching. This specimen consisted of blood, obtained before transplantation. The CDR3 region reads CASSSGTVQPQHF. The DNA is as follows: TGTGCCAGCAGCTCAGGGACGGTCCAGCCCCAGCATTTT.